This T cell receptor (beta chain) was sequenced in a study of blood T cell repertoires in COVID-19. Study context: Some COVID-19 samples were acute and others convalescent; all came from the United States, Italy and Spain. PBMCs, B-cell-depleted T cells, or T cells provided the cDNA or gDNA that made up the material.

Original data processing: Nucleated cell number was recorded as an estimate derived from reference gene primer amplification. Assay: immunoSEQ multiplex PCR; the TCRdb copy retains only in-frame clones and omits some. The D gene and trimming were derived from the DNA, and the V and J assignments and clone size from that table. The profile shows more than 300,000 clones, 90% of them singletons. This TCR was sampled from a woman between 40 and 55 years old with COVID-19, enrolled during active disease. The sample comprised peripheral blood.

For the CDR3, the DNA is TGTGCCAGCAGCACGGGACAGGGCAATCAGCCCCAGCATTTT. Its protein product is CASSTGQGNQPQHF. The V call is TRBV5-8, the J call TRBJ1-5; 8 nucleotides match TRBD1. The CDR3 is 14 amino acids. Germline lookup yields CDR1 SGHTS and CDR2 YDEGEE. With V trimmed by 4 bases and J by 2 bases, 2 bases remained unmatched.